These T cell receptor beta chains were read from a single sample in a study of cytomegalovirus exposure and HLA in healthy donors. Only in-frame clones appear in the TCRdb table, and some are missing; sequencing was by immunoSEQ multiplex PCR. The table includes tens of thousands of clones, roughly 84% detected once. Sequenced sample: PBMCs. These TCRs come from a man aged 25-40 years in good health and CMV-seronegative. CDR3s include the opening cysteine and the closing phenylalanine or tryptophan. Each record gives: J gene, D gene, CDR3 length, V gene, clone size, CDR3 DNA, CDR3 protein. A D gene is named only where the DNA matches it firmly. Clone size, where shown, is once, few, many, or a class for clones that have expanded.

J gene: TRBJ2-7
D gene: NA
CDR3 length: 13
V gene: TRBV28
clone size: NA
CDR3 DNA: TGTGCCACTTCGTCCAGGCTTTTGTACGAGCAGTACTTC
CDR3 protein: CATSSRLLYEQYF

J gene: TRBJ2-5
D gene: TRBD1
CDR3 length: 14
V gene: TRBV4-3
clone size: NA
CDR3 DNA: TGCGCCAGCAGCCAAACAGGGGGTCGGGAGACCCAGTACTTC
CDR3 protein: CASSQTGGRETQYF

J gene: TRBJ2-5
D gene: NA
CDR3 length: 13
V gene: TRBV2
clone size: NA
CDR3 DNA: TGTGCCAGCAGTGCCAGGGTTAGGGAGACCCAGTACTTC
CDR3 protein: CASSARVRETQYF

J gene: TRBJ1-5
D gene: NA
CDR3 length: 14
V gene: TRBV5-1
clone size: NA
CDR3 DNA: TGCGCCAGCAGCCCGTCCGAGGGGGATCAGCCCCAGCATTTT
CDR3 protein: CASSPSEGDQPQHF

J gene: TRBJ1-1
D gene: NA
CDR3 length: 13
V gene: TRBV7-9
clone size: NA
CDR3 DNA: TGTGCCAGCAGCGTCCGGGGGTACACTGAAGCTTTCTTT
CDR3 protein: CASSVRGYTEAFF

J gene: TRBJ2-5
D gene: TRBD2
CDR3 length: 15
V gene: TRBV4-1
clone size: NA
CDR3 DNA: TGCGCCAGCAAGTCTAGCGGGGGGACCCAAGAGACCCAGTACTTC
CDR3 protein: CASKSSGGTQETQYF

J gene: TRBJ2-1
D gene: NA
CDR3 length: 11
V gene: TRBV27
clone size: NA
CDR3 DNA: TGTGCCAGCAGTCGGTACAATGAGCAGTTCTTC
CDR3 protein: CASSRYNEQFF

J gene: TRBJ1-1
D gene: TRBD1
CDR3 length: 15
V gene: TRBV19
clone size: few
CDR3 DNA: TGTGCCAGTAGGCCCGGGACAGGCACGAACACTGAAGCTTTCTTT
CDR3 protein: CASRPGTGTNTEAFF

J gene: TRBJ2-7
D gene: TRBD1
CDR3 length: 15
V gene: TRBV6-5
clone size: NA
CDR3 DNA: TGTGCCAGCAGTTACGTTAAGCAGGGGGCGAGCGAGCAGTACTTC
CDR3 protein: CASSYVKQGASEQYF

J gene: TRBJ1-4
D gene: NA
CDR3 length: 18
V gene: TRBV6-1
clone size: NA
CDR3 DNA: TGTGCCAGCAGTGATTTCGGCCAGGGACGAGCCGGAGGGGAAAAACTGTTTTTT
CDR3 protein: CASSDFGQGRAGGEKLFF

J gene: TRBJ1-2
D gene: NA
CDR3 length: 15
V gene: TRBV4-3
clone size: few
CDR3 DNA: TGCGCCAGCAGCCAAGAATCACGGGGGTCCTATGGCTACACCTTC
CDR3 protein: CASSQESRGSYGYTF

J gene: TRBJ1-3
D gene: NA
CDR3 length: 18
V gene: TRBV7-2
clone size: NA
CDR3 DNA: TGTGCCAGCAGCTTACAGGAGTTGGGACTGATATCTGGAAACACCATATATTTT
CDR3 protein: CASSLQELGLISGNTIYF

J gene: TRBJ1-1
D gene: NA
CDR3 length: 16
V gene: TRBV15
clone size: NA
CDR3 DNA: TGTGCCACCAGCAGAGATGGGAGGACACGGAACACTGAAGCTTTCTTT
CDR3 protein: CATSRDGRTRNTEAFF

J gene: TRBJ1-5
D gene: NA
CDR3 length: 16
V gene: TRBV7-8
clone size: medium-sized
CDR3 DNA: TGTGCCAGCAGCTTAGGAGGGGGTGGGGGCAATCAGCCCCAGCATTTT
CDR3 protein: CASSLGGGGGNQPQHF

J gene: TRBJ1-1
D gene: TRBD1
CDR3 length: 17
V gene: TRBV7-9
clone size: NA
CDR3 DNA: TGTGCCAGCAGCTCCCGGACAGGGGCCCCCACGGGAGCTGAAGCTTTCTTT
CDR3 protein: CASSSRTGAPTGAEAFF

J gene: TRBJ2-7
D gene: NA
CDR3 length: 14
V gene: TRBV6-6
clone size: NA
CDR3 DNA: TGTGCCAGCAGTTATTCCCTATTGACAGTCGAGCAGTACTTC
CDR3 protein: CASSYSLLTVEQYF

J gene: TRBJ2-7
D gene: NA
CDR3 length: 16
V gene: TRBV5-6
clone size: NA
CDR3 DNA: TGTGCCAGCAGGCCCGGCGGGGAATTCCGACCGGACGAGCAGTACTTC
CDR3 protein: CASRPGGEFRPDEQYF

J gene: TRBJ2-5
D gene: NA
CDR3 length: 14
V gene: TRBV6-5
clone size: NA
CDR3 DNA: TGTGCCAGCAGTGAAGGGGCTCACGGGGAGACCCAGTACTTC
CDR3 protein: CASSEGAHGETQYF

J gene: TRBJ1-1
D gene: TRBD1
CDR3 length: 15
V gene: TRBV5-4
clone size: few
CDR3 DNA: TGTGCCAGCAGCGTAAACAGGGGACTGAACACTGAAGCTTTCTTT
CDR3 protein: CASSVNRGLNTEAFF

J gene: TRBJ1-1
D gene: TRBD1
CDR3 length: 14
V gene: TRBV19
clone size: NA
CDR3 DNA: TGTGCCAGTAGCCACAGGGGGTTGAACACTGAAGCTTTCTTT
CDR3 protein: CASSHRGLNTEAFF

J gene: TRBJ1-5
D gene: TRBD1
CDR3 length: 15
V gene: TRBV25-1
clone size: NA
CDR3 DNA: TGTGCCAGCAGGGCGGGACAGGGCGCCAATCAGCCCCAGCATTTT
CDR3 protein: CASRAGQGANQPQHF

J gene: TRBJ2-1
D gene: TRBD2
CDR3 length: 17
V gene: TRBV5-4
clone size: NA
CDR3 DNA: TGTGCCAGCAGCTTGGCTCCACTAGCGGGGGGGCGCAATGAGCAGTTCTTC
CDR3 protein: CASSLAPLAGGRNEQFF

J gene: TRBJ2-1
D gene: NA
CDR3 length: 15
V gene: TRBV27
clone size: NA
CDR3 DNA: TGTGCCAGCAGTTTAGGGCAAGGTGCCTACAATGAGCAGTTCTTC
CDR3 protein: CASSLGQGAYNEQFF

J gene: TRBJ1-3
D gene: NA
CDR3 length: 12
V gene: TRBV2
clone size: once
CDR3 DNA: TGTGCCAGCCTCGGCGGTGGAAACACCATATATTTT
CDR3 protein: CASLGGGNTIYF

J gene: TRBJ1-4
D gene: TRBD1
CDR3 length: 15
V gene: TRBV9
clone size: NA
CDR3 DNA: TGTGCCAGCAGCCCCTGGGACAGGGGACGTGAAAAACTGTTTTTT
CDR3 protein: CASSPWDRGREKLFF

J gene: TRBJ2-7
D gene: TRBD1
CDR3 length: 15
V gene: TRBV7-3
clone size: NA
CDR3 DNA: TGTGCCAGCAGCTCCGGGACAGGGATCTCCTACGAGCAGTACTTC
CDR3 protein: CASSSGTGISYEQYF

J gene: TRBJ2-7
D gene: TRBD1
CDR3 length: 15
V gene: TRBV25-1
clone size: NA
CDR3 DNA: TGTGCCAGCAGTGTGAGACAGGGATTCTCCTACGAGCAGTACTTC
CDR3 protein: CASSVRQGFSYEQYF

J gene: TRBJ2-3
D gene: NA
CDR3 length: 16
V gene: TRBV7-9
clone size: NA
CDR3 DNA: TGTGCCAGCAGCTTATATGTACAATCTAGCACAGATACGCAGTATTTT
CDR3 protein: CASSLYVQSSTDTQYF

J gene: TRBJ2-3
D gene: NA
CDR3 length: 13
V gene: TRBV2
clone size: NA
CDR3 DNA: TGTGCCAGTCATACCACTAGCCCAGATACGCAGTATTTT
CDR3 protein: CASHTTSPDTQYF

J gene: TRBJ1-1
D gene: NA
CDR3 length: 15
V gene: TRBV19
clone size: NA
CDR3 DNA: TGTGCCAGTAGTCCTGATTCAGGGTTTTACACTGAAGCTTTCTTT
CDR3 protein: CASSPDSGFYTEAFF

J gene: TRBJ1-4
D gene: NA
CDR3 length: 18
V gene: TRBV7-8
clone size: NA
CDR3 DNA: TGTGCCAGCAGCCTCCGGACAGAAGTGGGGGCAACTAATGAAAAACTGTTTTTT
CDR3 protein: CASSLRTEVGATNEKLFF

J gene: TRBJ2-3
D gene: NA
CDR3 length: 13
V gene: TRBV7-8
clone size: NA
CDR3 DNA: TGTGCCAGCAGGATCTATGGTTCGGATACGCAGTATTTT
CDR3 protein: CASRIYGSDTQYF

J gene: TRBJ2-7
D gene: NA
CDR3 length: 13
V gene: TRBV19
clone size: NA
CDR3 DNA: TGTGCCAGTGGTGGCGGACCGGGGAGGGAGCAGTACTTC
CDR3 protein: CASGGGPGREQYF

J gene: TRBJ2-1
D gene: TRBD2
CDR3 length: 19
V gene: TRBV19
clone size: NA
CDR3 DNA: TGTGCCAGTACCCTATACGGAGGCGGGGGGGATATCGGTTACAATGAGCAGTTCTTC
CDR3 protein: CASTLYGGGGDIGYNEQFF

J gene: TRBJ2-1
D gene: TRBD2
CDR3 length: 15
V gene: TRBV9
clone size: NA
CDR3 DNA: TGTGCCAGCAGCCCTAGACTAGCGGAATACAATGAGCAGTTCTTC
CDR3 protein: CASSPRLAEYNEQFF